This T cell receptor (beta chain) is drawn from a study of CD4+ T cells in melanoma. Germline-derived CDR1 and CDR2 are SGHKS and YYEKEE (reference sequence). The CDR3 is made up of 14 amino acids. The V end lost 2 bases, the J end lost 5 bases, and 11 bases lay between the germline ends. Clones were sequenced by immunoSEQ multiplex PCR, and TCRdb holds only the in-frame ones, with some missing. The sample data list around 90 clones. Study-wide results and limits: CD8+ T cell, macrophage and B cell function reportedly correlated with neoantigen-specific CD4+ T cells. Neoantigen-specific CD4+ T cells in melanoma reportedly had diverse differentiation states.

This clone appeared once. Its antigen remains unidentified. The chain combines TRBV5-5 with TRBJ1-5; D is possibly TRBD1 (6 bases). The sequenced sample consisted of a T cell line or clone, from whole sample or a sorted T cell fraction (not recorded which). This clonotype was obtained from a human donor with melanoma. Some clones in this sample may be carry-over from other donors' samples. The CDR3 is CASSFGAGDQPQHF. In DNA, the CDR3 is TGTGCCAGCAGCTTCGGGGCAGGGGATCAGCCCCAGCATTTT. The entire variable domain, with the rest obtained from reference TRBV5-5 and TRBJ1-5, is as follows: DAGVTQSPTHLIKTRGQQVTLRCSPISGHKSVSWYQQVLGQGPQFIFQYYEKEERGRGNFPDRFSARQFPNYSSELNVNALLLGDSALYLCASSFGAGDQPQHFGDGTRLSIL.